This entry lists 16 T cell receptor beta chains sequenced from one sample in a study of cytomegalovirus exposure and HLA in healthy donors. In the PCR, 60 Vbeta and 13 Jbeta primers were used. Profiled with immunoSEQ multiplex PCR; TCRdb holds only in-frame clones, not every one. The table records about 94,000 clones, about 80% of them present only once. Source material: PBMCs. The source of these receptors is a woman aged 55-70 years in good health and CMV-seronegative.

The CDR3 region is CASNPLGGATYEQYF. For the CDR3, the DNA is TGTGCCAGCAACCCCCTCGGGGGGGCCACCTACGAGCAGTACTTC. The chain joins TRBV6-5 to TRBJ2-7; TRBD2 agrees at 8 bases. The length of the CDR3 is 15 residues. V gave up 7 bases and J gave up 2 bases; unmatched junction bases: 10. CDR1 and CDR2 from the germline V gene are MNHEY and SVGAGI.

The chain links TRBV18 to TRBJ2-6; TRBD2 is a possible D gene (5 bases). The CDR3 contains 19 residues. The V end was cut by 3 bases, the J end by 1 base, with 19 bases between. Germline V gene lookup returns CDR1 KGHSH and CDR2 LQKENI. The CDR3 sequence: CASSPPGYQRGSGANVLTF. Written as DNA, the CDR3 is TGTGCCAGCTCACCTCCGGGGTACCAACGCGGATCTGGGGCCAACGTCCTGACTTTC.

V gene TRBV6-5 combines with J gene TRBJ2-5; 7 bases agree with TRBD1. In germline, CDR1 is MNHEY, CDR2 SVGAGI. The junction had 7 bases not matched to a gene; V was cut back by 5 bases and J by 1 base. The CDR3 is 15 amino acids. The CDR3 is CASSPLGTAQETQYF. In DNA, the CDR3 is TGTGCCAGCAGTCCCCTTGGGACAGCCCAAGAGACCCAGTACTTC.

The chain is built from TRBV10-1 and TRBJ2-7; D may be TRBD2 (6 bases). Trimming cost V 3 bases and J 6 bases, with 12 bases left between them. CDR1 is WNHNN, CDR2 SYGVQD, per germline (reference sequence). This CDR3 region has 13 residues. The chain's CDR3 is CASSDGGVGEQYF. The CDR3 DNA reads TGCGCCAGCAGTGACGGAGGGGTTGGCGAGCAGTACTTC.

V usage is TRBV28 and J usage is TRBJ2-7, with 8 bases identical to TRBD1. The trim removed 3 bases at V and 4 bases at J, leaving 5 bases unmatched. Germline V gives CDR1 MDHEN, CDR2 SYDVKM. The CDR3 is made up of 14 amino acids. The CDR3 loop is CASSFGQGIYEQYF. The CDR3 coding sequence is TGTGCCAGCAGTTTTGGACAGGGAATTTACGAGCAGTACTTC.

The CDR3 DNA is TGTGCCAGCAACCTTCAACACCAGCCCCAGCATTTT. It codes for CASNLQHQPQHF. This chain connects TRBV28 to TRBJ1-5, with D hard to call. The V and J ends lost 7 bases and 7 bases respectively, with 11 bases between them. Per germline, CDR1 MDHEN and CDR2 SYDVKM. The CDR3 consists of 12 residues.

V is TRBV7-8 and J is TRBJ2-2, with a weak D call TRBD1 (6 bases). Germline CDR1 and CDR2: SGHVS and FQNEAQ. Between the trimmed V and J ends, which lost 2 bases and 0 bases, there was a span of 13 bases. This CDR3 spans 17 amino acids. The CDR3 is CASSLTWGLANTGELFF. Here the CDR3 DNA reads TGTGCCAGCAGCTTAACATGGGGGCTAGCGAACACCGGGGAGCTGTTTTTT.

This chain connects TRBV6-6 to TRBJ2-2; D is unclear. Between the trimmed V and J ends, which lost 5 bases and 7 bases, there was a span of 17 bases. Germline CDR1 is MNHNY and CDR2 is SVGAGI (reference sequence). CDR3 length equals 15 residues. The CDR3 nucleotides are TGTGCCAGCAGTCCGACTGCCCCGAGAGGCGGGGAGCTGTTTTTT. It yields the protein CASSPTAPRGGELFF.

The J gene is TRBJ2-6, the V gene TRBV27; D ambiguous. V was trimmed by 6 bases and J by 0 bases, leaving 9 bases between them. The CDR3 spans 15 residues. Per germline, CDR1 MNHEY and CDR2 SMNVEV (reference sequence). The CDR3 DNA follows: TGTGCCAGCAGCCTACAGAGCTCTGGGGCCAACGTCCTGACTTTC. Residues: CASSLQSSGANVLTF.

The rearrangement joins TRBV21-1 to TRBJ1-6; the DNA was not compared with TRBD1, the D call given in the table. TRBV21-1 is flagged as a pseudogene. CDR3 length equals 16 residues. DNA for the CDR3: TGTGCCAGCAGCAAAGACTACAGGGAACGGAGTTCACCCCTCCACTTT. Encoded protein: CASSKDYRERSSPLHF.

This clone appeared once. V gene TRBV2 combines with J gene TRBJ2-7; D is uncertain. Per germline, CDR1 SNHLY and CDR2 FYNNEI. Trimming left V 6 bases short and J 4 bases short, with 7 bases between. The CDR3 consists of 11 residues. The DNA of the CDR3 is TGTGCCAGCAGAACAGTTTACGAGCAGTACTTC. Translated: CASRTVYEQYF.

This clone showed up just a few times. The rearrangement joins TRBV19 to TRBJ2-7; tentative D call: TRBD1 (6 bases). Deletions cut 5 bases from V and 2 bases from J, with 16 bases between. Germline V CDR1 and CDR2: LNHDA, SQIVND (reference sequence). This CDR3 is 15 amino acids long. The CDR3 bases are TGTGCCAGTAGTCCCCGAGGGGCAGGGGCCTACGAGCAGTACTTC. This encodes CASSPRGAGAYEQYF.

The V gene is TRBV28, the J gene TRBJ1-4; D unresolved. The CDR3 extends over 15 amino acids. CDR1 is MDHEN, CDR2 SYDVKM, per germline. With 4 bases removed from V and 8 bases from J, the gap between germline ends came to 17 bases. The CDR3 spells CASSSRELSPEKLFF. The CDR3 nucleotides read TGTGCCAGCAGTTCTCGGGAGCTTAGTCCCGAAAAACTGTTTTTT.

The rearrangement uses TRBV27 and TRBJ2-3, with 7 bases matching TRBD1. The length of the CDR3 is 12 residues. CDR1 and CDR2 from the germline V gene are MNHEY and SMNVEV (reference sequence). After removal of 6 bases from V and 7 bases from J, the junction contained 4 bases not matched to a gene. The CDR3 DNA reads as TGTGCCAGCAGACAGGGGATAAATACGCAGTATTTT. Its translation is CASRQGINTQYF.

This clone was counted a single time. The CDR3 sequence: CASSDETSGRINTGELFF. The CDR3, as DNA: TGTGCCAGCAGTGACGAGACTAGCGGGAGAATAAACACCGGGGAGCTGTTTTTT. V is TRBV2 and J is TRBJ2-2, with TRBD2 identical over 12 bases. Per the germline V gene, CDR1 is SNHLY and CDR2 is FYNNEI. V was clipped by 3 bases and J by 2 bases; unmatched bases: 7. The CDR3 is 18 residues long. Together with reference TRBV2 and TRBJ2-2, the CDR3 gives the full variable domain: EPEVTQTPSHQVTQMGQEVILRCVPISNHLYFYWYRQILGQKVEFLVSFYNNEISEKSEIFDDQFSVERPDGSNFTLKIRSTKLEDSAMYFCASSDETSGRINTGELFFGEGSRLTVL.

This chain connects TRBV4-1 to TRBJ2-7, with D maybe TRBD1 (6 bases). V was clipped by 2 bases and J by 3 bases, with 11 bases between them. Germline CDR1 is MGHRA and CDR2 is YSYEKL. This CDR3 contains 14 residues. The CDR3 spells CASSQTEDSYEQYF. DNA for the CDR3: TGCGCCAGCAGCCAAACCGAGGACAGCTACGAGCAGTACTTC.